This TCR beta chain was recovered during a study of control samples from healthy donors and cancer patients. Sequencing used immunoSEQ multiplex PCR; TCRdb keeps in-frame clones, though not all of them. Of fewer than 95,000 clones detected, roughly 80% appear once; the ten largest clones hold approximately 19%. The CDR3 sequence is 14 residues long. V was clipped by 1 base and J by 8 bases, with 11 bases between them. The germline V gene encodes CDR1 SEHNR and CDR2 FQNEAQ (reference sequence). This clonotype was sampled from a man aged 25-40 years in good health. The specimen sequenced was blood. This chain joins TRBV7-9 and TRBJ1-4; no clear D gene. CDR3 sequence (DNA): TGTGCCAGCAGCTTAGGGACGGGTAGGGAAAAACTGTTTTTT. This translates into CASSLGTGREKLFF.